This passage covers 32 T cell receptor beta chains from one sample sequenced in a study of OX40 agonist ivuxolimab in advanced cancers. Sequencing used immunoSEQ multiplex PCR; TCRdb keeps in-frame clones, though not all of them. The sample carries about 98,000 clones, 85% to 95% recorded once. Source: CD4+ or CD8+ T cells sorted from blood, taken in a trial of the OX40 agonist ivuxolimab. The receptors derive from an adult with an advanced solid tumor such as melanoma, head and neck, liver or kidney cancer.

V usage is TRBV2 and J usage is TRBJ2-7; 8 bases fit TRBD2. The CDR3 consists of 13 residues. J gave up 3 bases and V 8 bases, and 6 bases lay outside the gene matches. CDR1 is SNHLY and CDR2 is FYNNEI in the germline V gene. The CDR3 coding sequence is TGTGCCAGCTTCCCGGGGGGGTACTACGAGCAGTACGTC. Translating it yields CASFPGGYYEQYV.

The chain joins TRBV4-3 to TRBJ1-5; D possibly corresponds to TRBD1 (5 bases). V lost 4 bases to trimming and J lost 0 bases, with 13 bases between them. CDR3 length: 16 residues. Looked up from germline, CDR1 is LGHNA and CDR2 is YSLEER. Here the CDR3 reads CASSPGGAGSNQPQHF. CDR3 DNA sequence: TGCGCCAGCAGCCCCGGAGGGGCAGGTAGCAATCAGCCCCAGCATTTT.

CDR3 protein: CAWSVNLAFNEQFF. The CDR3 nucleotides read TGTGCCTGGAGTGTAAACCTAGCATTCAATGAGCAGTTCTTC. The chain joins TRBV30 to TRBJ2-1, with a tentative D call TRBD2 (5 bases). V lost 0 bases, J lost 6 bases, and 12 bases lay in between. The germline V gene encodes CDR1 GTSNPN and CDR2 SVGIG (reference sequence). The CDR3 totals 14 residues.

The table lists this clone with a count of one. The gene calls are TRBV25-1 and TRBJ1-5; 10 positions match TRBD1. CDR3 length: 14 amino acids. Per germline, CDR1 MGHDK and CDR2 SYGVNS. Trimming removed 6 bases from V and 1 base from J; junction bases left unmatched: 0. The CDR3 loop is CASRGQGSNQPQHF. CDR3 coding DNA: TGTGCCAGCAGGGGACAGGGGAGCAATCAGCCCCAGCATTTT.

The gene calls are TRBV19 and TRBJ1-2; 7 bases are a match to TRBD1. In germline, CDR1 is LNHDA, CDR2 SQIVND (reference sequence). Unmatched junction bases numbered 2, after V lost 4 bases and J lost 3 bases. The CDR3 is 13 amino acids. The CDR3 loop reads CASSSQGDYGYTF. As DNA, the CDR3 is TGTGCCAGTAGTAGTCAGGGGGACTATGGCTACACCTTC.

The J gene is TRBJ2-7, the V gene TRBV6-1; D perhaps matches TRBD1 (6 bases). The CDR3 consists of 14 residues. Germline V gives CDR1 MNHNS, CDR2 SASEGT. The V gene lost 3 bases and the J gene lost 3 bases, with 12 bases spanning the gap. The chain's CDR3 is CASSDPVRGYEQYF. DNA for the CDR3: TGTGCCAGCAGTGACCCGGTCAGGGGCTACGAGCAGTACTTC.

CDR3 residues: CASSKREFETQYF. CDR3 bases: TGTGCCAGCAGTAAAAGGGAATTTGAGACCCAGTACTTC. This chain joins TRBV7-3 and TRBJ2-5; D ambiguous. The CDR3 is 13 residues long. Trimming removed 6 bases at V and 5 bases at J, with 13 bases between. The V gene's germline CDR1 is SGHTA and CDR2 FQGTGA.

The chain links TRBV7-2 to TRBJ1-4; the D is unclear. This CDR3 is built from 14 residues. Trimming removed 7 bases at V and 0 bases at J, with 9 bases between. Looked up from germline, CDR1 is SGHTA and CDR2 is FQGNSA. As DNA, the CDR3 is TGTGCCAGCACTGGCCCCGCAACTAATGAAAAACTGTTTTTT. As protein: CASTGPATNEKLFF.

The chain combines TRBV30 with TRBJ1-5, with no clear D. V lost 5 bases and J 0 bases, leaving 8 bases between the germline ends. The CDR3 loop spans 13 amino acids. CDR1 and CDR2 from the germline V gene are GTSNPN and SVGIG (reference sequence). CDR3 coding DNA: TGTGCCTGGGCTCTCCATAGCAATCAGCCCCAGCATTTT. Protein: CAWALHSNQPQHF. The full variable domain, in which reference TRBV30 and TRBJ1-5 provide the parts outside the CDR3, is SQTIHQWPATLVQPVGSPLSLECTVEGTSNPNLYWYRQAAGRGLQLLFYSVGIGQISSEVPQNLSASRPQDRQFILSSKKLLLSDSGFYLCAWALHSNQPQHFGDGTRLSIL.

The rearrangement joins TRBV15 to TRBJ2-1, with a possible D match to TRBD2 (6 bases). Germline V lookup: CDR1 LNHNV, CDR2 YYDKDF (reference sequence). This CDR3 is 19 amino acids long. V was cut by 5 bases and J by 5 bases, with 28 bases left in between. CDR3 amino acids: CATSDPTTGSYRVNNEQFF. The CDR3 coding sequence is TGTGCCACCAGCGATCCAACTACCGGGAGTTACCGGGTGAACAATGAGCAGTTCTTC.

The J gene is TRBJ2-2, the V gene TRBV30, with TRBD2 matching 12 bases. This CDR3 is 16 amino acids long. Trimming removed 0 bases from V and 7 bases from J; junction bases left unmatched: 6. Germline lookup yields CDR1 GTSNPN and CDR2 SVGIG (reference sequence). The CDR3 reads CAWSVVLAGGYGELFF. CDR3 bases: TGTGCCTGGAGTGTAGTACTAGCGGGGGGTTACGGGGAGCTGTTTTTT.

The chain uses TRBV9 and TRBJ1-3; tentative D call: TRBD1 (5 bases). Germline lookup yields CDR1 SGDLS and CDR2 YYNGEE. The CDR3 sequence is 16 residues long. V was trimmed by 0 bases and J by 4 bases, leaving 14 bases between them. The CDR3 is CASSVAYAGSGNTIYF. In DNA form, the CDR3 reads TGTGCCAGCAGCGTAGCTTATGCAGGGAGCGGAAACACCATATATTTT.

This chain joins TRBV11-3 and TRBJ1-5; no clear D. V was clipped by 0 bases and J by 4 bases, with 10 bases between them. This CDR3 has 15 amino acids. Germline loops: CDR1 SGHNT, CDR2 YENEEA. CDR3 sequence reads: CASSLDSSQNQPQHF. The CDR3 region has the DNA TGTGCCAGCAGCTTAGATAGTTCGCAGAATCAGCCCCAGCATTTT.

The chain joins TRBV30 to TRBJ1-3, with D uncertain. The length of the CDR3 is 14 residues. V was cut by 3 bases and J by 4 bases, with 13 bases left in between. Germline V lookup: CDR1 GTSNPN, CDR2 SVGIG (reference sequence). CDR3 sequence (DNA): TGTGCCTGGAGCGAATGGGCCCGAGGAAACACCATATATTTT. It codes for CAWSEWARGNTIYF.

The J gene is TRBJ2-2, the V gene TRBV5-1, with 9 bases matching TRBD2. V was clipped by 4 bases and J by 4 bases; unmatched bases: 8. Germline V lookup: CDR1 SGHRS, CDR2 YFSETQ. This CDR3 has 16 residues. The CDR3 nucleotides are TGCGCCAGCAGCCCGGGACTAGCCCAGGGCACCGGGGAGCTGTTTTTT. It translates to CASSPGLAQGTGELFF.

The chain joins TRBV9 to TRBJ1-3; D gene unclear. The germline CDR1 and CDR2 sequences are SGDLS and YYNGEE. This CDR3 is built from 17 residues. The V end was cut by 4 bases, the J end by 0 bases, with 17 bases between. CDR3 nucleotides: TGTGCCAGCAGCTCCAGGCCCTTGGGGTTCTCTGGAAACACCATATATTTT. It specifies CASSSRPLGFSGNTIYF.

The chain is built from TRBV5-3 and TRBJ2-5, with 9 bases aligning to TRBD1. TRBV5-3 is labeled an ORF, and its function is uncertain. This CDR3 region has 14 residues. V gave up 1 base and J gave up 5 bases; unmatched junction bases: 3. The CDR3 here is CARSLNDRGETQYF. DNA of the CDR3: TGTGCCAGAAGCTTGAACGACAGGGGGGAGACCCAGTACTTC.

The sample holds a few counts of this clone. The rearrangement links TRBV6-1 to TRBJ1-5, with 7 bases matching TRBD1. Trimming removed 8 bases from V and 6 bases from J; junction bases left unmatched: 10. Looked up from germline, CDR1 is MNHNS and CDR2 is SASEGT. The CDR3 has 14 residues. The CDR3 sequence: CASYGTGEGQPQHF. CDR3 coding DNA: TGTGCCAGCTATGGAACAGGGGAGGGTCAGCCCCAGCATTTT.

This clone appeared a single time. This chain joins TRBV6-5 and TRBJ1-2; D gene unclear. This CDR3 contains 13 residues. V was shortened by 4 bases and J by 4 bases, with 10 bases between the two germline ends. Germline values: CDR1 MNHEY, CDR2 SVGAGI. CDR3 in DNA: TGTGCCAGCAGTTCCCGGGAATTCTATGGCTACACCTTC. It translates to CASSSREFYGYTF.

The sample holds a few counts of this clone. The chain employs TRBV4-1 and TRBJ1-2; tentative D call: TRBD1 (6 bases). CDR3 length: 11 amino acids. Germline values: CDR1 MGHRA, CDR2 YSYEKL. The V end was cut by 2 bases, the J end by 14 bases, with 12 bases between. The CDR3 sequence: CASSQMGGQTF. The CDR3 DNA reads as TGCGCCAGCAGCCAAATGGGGGGCCAGACCTTC.

The chain is built from TRBV11-2 and TRBJ2-3; no reliable D call. Germline V gene lookup returns CDR1 SGHAT and CDR2 FQNNGV. This CDR3 has 13 amino acids. V was trimmed by 3 bases and J by 5 bases, leaving 9 bases between them. CDR3 loop: CASSFTREDTQYF. CDR3 bases: TGTGCCAGCAGCTTTACGAGAGAAGATACGCAGTATTTT.

The chain recombines TRBV28 with TRBJ1-2, with D unresolved. V was cut by 3 bases and J by 0 bases, with 8 bases left in between. Germline CDR1 and CDR2: MDHEN and SYDVKM. The CDR3 is made up of 14 amino acids. The CDR3 region is CASSFSGANYGYTF. The DNA of the CDR3 is TGTGCCAGCAGTTTTAGTGGGGCTAACTATGGCTACACCTTC.

The rearrangement uses TRBV6-6 and TRBJ1-1; D ambiguous. From germline, CDR1 is MNHNY and CDR2 SVGAGI (reference sequence). V shed 6 bases and J shed 1 base, with 9 bases lying between them. The CDR3 runs 13 residues. The DNA of the CDR3 is TGTGCCAGCAGCCGCTGGTGGAACACTGAAGCTTTCTTT. Protein product: CASSRWWNTEAFF.

This clone is a singleton in its sample. J is TRBJ1-5 and V is TRBV6-1; D might be TRBD1 (6 bases). Per germline, CDR1 MNHNS and CDR2 SASEGT. The CDR3 contains 14 residues. V lost 5 bases to trimming and J lost 6 bases, with 14 bases between them. As DNA, the CDR3 is TGTGCCAGCAGTCGAGGGGGGGAGGCTCAGCCCCAGCATTTT. It specifies CASSRGGEAQPQHF.

The rearrangement joins TRBV15 to TRBJ2-7, with TRBD2 matching 14 bases. The CDR3 has 15 residues. Germline CDR1 is LNHNV and CDR2 is YYDKDF (reference sequence). V gave up 5 bases and J gave up 3 bases; unmatched junction bases: 3. The CDR3 bases are TGTGCCACCAGCTATGGACTAGCGGGAGGCTACGAGCAGTACGTC. Amino acids: CATSYGLAGGYEQYV.

V is TRBV6-5 and J is TRBJ1-4, with D hard to call. The ends were cut back, 0 bases at V and 8 bases at J, with 7 bases in the middle. The CDR3 loop spans 13 amino acids. The germline V gene has CDR1 MNHEY and CDR2 SVGAGI. In nucleotides, the CDR3 is TGTGCCAGCAGTTACTCGATCGGGGAAAAACTGTTTTTT. Amino acids: CASSYSIGEKLFF.

This clone was recorded once. The CDR3 loop is CASSLDGGQPQHF. CDR3 nucleotide sequence: TGCGCCAGCAGCTTGGACGGGGGGCAGCCCCAGCATTTT. V usage is TRBV5-1 and J usage is TRBJ1-5, with D tentatively TRBD1 (5 bases). V lost 0 bases and J 7 bases, leaving 8 bases between the germline ends. The CDR3 totals 13 residues. The V gene's germline CDR1 is SGHRS and CDR2 YFSETQ.

This clone has only a few counts. The chain is built from TRBV5-5 and TRBJ1-3; D not resolved. The CDR3 is 12 residues long. Germline CDR1 and CDR2: SGHKS and YYEKEE (reference sequence). Trimming removed 5 bases at V and 8 bases at J, with 11 bases between. The CDR3 DNA reads as TGTGCCAGCAGTTCGTTTTTGGACACCATATATTTT. Translated, it gives CASSSFLDTIYF.

This chain uses TRBV11-1 with TRBJ1-6; perhaps TRBD1 as D (5 bases). Germline V lookup: CDR1 SGHAT, CDR2 FQDESV (reference sequence). V was pared by 2 bases and J by 10 bases, with 9 bases between. There are 13 residues in the CDR3. CDR3 DNA: TGTGCCAGCAGCTTACAGGGCTACTCACCCCTCCACTTT. Protein sequence: CASSLQGYSPLHF.

The chain couples TRBV2 to TRBJ1-2; D unclear. The CDR3 is 14 amino acids. Trimming removed 3 bases from V and 8 bases from J, with 16 bases in between. The germline V gene has CDR1 SNHLY and CDR2 FYNNEI. The CDR3 spells CASSEAEGGLGYTF. DNA for the CDR3: TGTGCCAGCAGTGAGGCGGAGGGAGGACTCGGCTACACCTTC. Filled out from reference TRBV2 and TRBJ1-2, the complete variable domain reads EPEVTQTPSHQVTQMGQEVILRCVPISNHLYFYWYRQILGQKVEFLVSFYNNEISEKSEIFDDQFSVERPDGSNFTLKIRSTKLEDSAMYFCASSEAEGGLGYTFGSGTRLTVV.

The chain joins TRBV4-3 to TRBJ2-1; 7 bases are a match to TRBD2. CDR1 and CDR2 from the germline V gene are LGHNA and YSLEER. CDR3 length: 16 amino acids. V was pared by 1 base and J by 7 bases, with 10 bases of the junction left unmatched. The CDR3 sequence is CASSQVPGLVGNEQFF. The CDR3 DNA is TGCGCCAGCAGCCAAGTTCCAGGACTAGTTGGGAATGAGCAGTTCTTC.

V gene TRBV21-1 combines with J gene TRBJ1-2. TRBV21-1 is classified as a pseudogene. The CDR3 contains 14 residues. For the CDR3, the DNA is TGTGCCAGCAGCAACCTTGACGGACTCTATGGCTACACCTTC. As protein: CASSNLDGLYGYTF.